The rows below give T cell receptor beta chains drawn from one sample of a study of blood T cell repertoires in COVID-19. Measured with immunoSEQ multiplex PCR; TCRdb has only the in-frame clones, and not every one. The data contain approximately 380,000 clones, more than 70% of them seen just once; the ten biggest clones take up roughly 1.2%. The sample consisted of PBMCs or T cells enriched from blood (not recorded which). The receptors stem from a woman aged 18-29 years who had recovered from COVID-19. The CDR3 runs from the conserved cysteine through the conserved F or W. The D gene is left open where the match is weak. Not every row has a clone size; where given, it reads once, few, many or a size class.

>TRBD1|.|TRBJ2-2|TRBV2
TGTGCCAGCAGGCTCGACAGGGGTACCGGGGAGCTGTTTTTT
CASRLDRGTGELFF
>.|.|TRBJ2-7|TRBV10-2
TGCGCCAGCAGTGAGTCTGGCAGGGAGTACTTC
CASSESGREYF
>TRBD1|once|TRBJ2-2|TRBV5-1
TGCGCCAGCAGCTTGACCTCGTCGGGACAGGGGTCCGGGGAGCTGTTTTTT
CASSLTSSGQGSGELFF
>.|once|TRBJ1-2|TRBV30
TGTGCCTGGTTCAGAATACAGGAGGGCTACACCTTC
CAWFRIQEGYTF
>.|.|TRBJ2-7|TRBV6-2/TRBV6-3
TGTGCCAGCAGCAATCTCGGACAGTACTACGAGCAGTACTTC
CASSNLGQYYEQYF
>.|once|TRBJ2-7|TRBV6-5
TGTGCCAGCAGTTACGGGAGGCCAGAAGACTACGAGCAGTACTTC
CASSYGRPEDYEQYF
>.|once|TRBJ2-1|TRBV27
TGTGCCAGCAGTTTATATCCAGGGTGGGGTGAGCAGTTCTTC
CASSLYPGWGEQFF
>TRBD2|.|TRBJ2-7|TRBV15
TGTGCCACCAGCAGAGATTACCTAGCGGGGGGCTACGAGCAGTACTTC
CATSRDYLAGGYEQYF
>TRBD1|.|TRBJ1-6|TRBV27
TGTGCCAGCAGTCCCGGGACAGGGGTTCAGTCACCCCTCCACTTT
CASSPGTGVQSPLHF
>.|.|TRBJ2-7|TRBV11-2
TGTGCCAGCAGCTCTGGCGGGGCCTTCGAGCAGTACTTC
CASSSGGAFEQYF
>.|once|TRBJ1-4|TRBV7-8
TGTGCCAGCAGCCAGCGGGTTGAAAAACTGTTTTTT
CASSQRVEKLFF